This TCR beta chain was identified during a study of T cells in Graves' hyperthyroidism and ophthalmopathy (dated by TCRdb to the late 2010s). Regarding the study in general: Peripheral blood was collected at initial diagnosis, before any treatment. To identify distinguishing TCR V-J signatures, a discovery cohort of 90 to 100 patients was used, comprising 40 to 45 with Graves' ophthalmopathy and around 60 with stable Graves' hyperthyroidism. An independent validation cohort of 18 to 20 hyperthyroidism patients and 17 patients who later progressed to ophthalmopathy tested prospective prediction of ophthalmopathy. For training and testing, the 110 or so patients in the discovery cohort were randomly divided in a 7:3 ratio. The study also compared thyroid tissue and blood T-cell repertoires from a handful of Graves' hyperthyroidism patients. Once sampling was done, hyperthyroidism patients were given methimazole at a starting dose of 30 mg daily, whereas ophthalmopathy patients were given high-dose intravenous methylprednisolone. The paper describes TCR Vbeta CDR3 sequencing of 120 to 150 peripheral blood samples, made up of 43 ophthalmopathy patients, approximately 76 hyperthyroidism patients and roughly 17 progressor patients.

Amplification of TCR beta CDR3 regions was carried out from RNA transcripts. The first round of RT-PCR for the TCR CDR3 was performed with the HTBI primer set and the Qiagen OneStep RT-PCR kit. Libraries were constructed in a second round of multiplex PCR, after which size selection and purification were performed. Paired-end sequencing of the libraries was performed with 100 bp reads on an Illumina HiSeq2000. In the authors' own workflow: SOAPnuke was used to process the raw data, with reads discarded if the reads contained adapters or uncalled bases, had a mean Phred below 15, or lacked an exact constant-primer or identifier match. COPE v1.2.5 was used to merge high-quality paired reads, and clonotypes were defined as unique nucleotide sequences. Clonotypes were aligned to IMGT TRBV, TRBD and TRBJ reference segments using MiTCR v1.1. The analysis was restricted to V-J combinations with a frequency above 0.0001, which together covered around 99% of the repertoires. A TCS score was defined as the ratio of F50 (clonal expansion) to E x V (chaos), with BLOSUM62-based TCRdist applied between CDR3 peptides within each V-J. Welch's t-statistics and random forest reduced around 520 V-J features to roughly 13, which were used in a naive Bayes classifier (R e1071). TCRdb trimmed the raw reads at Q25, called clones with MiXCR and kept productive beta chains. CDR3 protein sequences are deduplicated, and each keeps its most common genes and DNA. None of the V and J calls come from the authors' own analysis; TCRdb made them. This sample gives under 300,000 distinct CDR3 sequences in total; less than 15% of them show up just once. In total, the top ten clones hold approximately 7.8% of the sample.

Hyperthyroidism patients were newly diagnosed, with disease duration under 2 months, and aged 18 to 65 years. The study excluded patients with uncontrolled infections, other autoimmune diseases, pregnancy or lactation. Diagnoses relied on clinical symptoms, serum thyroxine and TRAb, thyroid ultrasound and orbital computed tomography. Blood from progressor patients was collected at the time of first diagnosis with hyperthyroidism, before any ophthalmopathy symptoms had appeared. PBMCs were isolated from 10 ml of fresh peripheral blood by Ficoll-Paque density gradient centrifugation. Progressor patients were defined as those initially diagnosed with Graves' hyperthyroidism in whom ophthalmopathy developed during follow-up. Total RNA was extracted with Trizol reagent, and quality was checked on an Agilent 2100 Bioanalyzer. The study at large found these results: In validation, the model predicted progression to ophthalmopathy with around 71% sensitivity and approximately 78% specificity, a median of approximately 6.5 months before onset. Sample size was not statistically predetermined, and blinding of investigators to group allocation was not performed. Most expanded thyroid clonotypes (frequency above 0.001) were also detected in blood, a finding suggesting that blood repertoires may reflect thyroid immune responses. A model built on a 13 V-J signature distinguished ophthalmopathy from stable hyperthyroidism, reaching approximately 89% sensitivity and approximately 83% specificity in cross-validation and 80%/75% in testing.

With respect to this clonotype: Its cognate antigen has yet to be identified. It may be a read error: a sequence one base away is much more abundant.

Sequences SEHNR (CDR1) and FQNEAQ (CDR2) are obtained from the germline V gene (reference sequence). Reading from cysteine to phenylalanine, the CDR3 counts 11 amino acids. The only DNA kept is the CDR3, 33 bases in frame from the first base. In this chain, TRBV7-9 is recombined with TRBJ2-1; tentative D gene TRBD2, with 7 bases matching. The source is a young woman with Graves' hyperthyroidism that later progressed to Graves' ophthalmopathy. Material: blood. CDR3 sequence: CSSGIGGEQFF. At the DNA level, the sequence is TGTTCCAGCGGGATAGGGGGTGAGCAGTTCTTC.